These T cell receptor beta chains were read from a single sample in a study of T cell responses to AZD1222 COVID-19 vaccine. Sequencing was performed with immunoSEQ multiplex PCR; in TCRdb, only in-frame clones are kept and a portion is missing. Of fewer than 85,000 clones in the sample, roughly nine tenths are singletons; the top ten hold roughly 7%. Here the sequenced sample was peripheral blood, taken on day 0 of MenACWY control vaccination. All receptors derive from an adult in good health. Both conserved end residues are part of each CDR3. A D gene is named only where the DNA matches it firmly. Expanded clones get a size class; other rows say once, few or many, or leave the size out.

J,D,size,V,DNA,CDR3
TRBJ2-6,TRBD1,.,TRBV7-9,TGTGCCAGCAGCTATGAACAGGGGTCTGGGGCCAACGTCCTGACTTTC,CASSYEQGSGANVLTF
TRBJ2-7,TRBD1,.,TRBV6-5,TGTGCCAGCCGCCCGGGACAGGTCTACGAGCAGTACTTC,CASRPGQVYEQYF
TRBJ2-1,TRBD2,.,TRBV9,TGTGCCAGCAGCGTAGAGGCCCTTGGACTAGCGGGGGGCGGTCCCTACAATGAGCAGTTCTTC,CASSVEALGLAGGGPYNEQFF
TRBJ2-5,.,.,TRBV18,TGTGCCAGCTCACTGCTTACAGGTTTCTCGGAGACCCAGTACTTC,CASSLLTGFSETQYF
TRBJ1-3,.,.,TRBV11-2,TGTGCCAGCAGCAGGTCGAGGTCTGGAAACACCATATATTTT,CASSRSRSGNTIYF
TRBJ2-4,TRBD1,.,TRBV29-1,TGCAGCGTTGTCCGGACAGGGGGGAACATTCAGTACTTC,CSVVRTGGNIQYF
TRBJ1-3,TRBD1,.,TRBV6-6,TGTGCCAGCAGCCGATTCGCTAGGACAGGACAGGGGGCTGGAAACACCATATATTTT,CASSRFARTGQGAGNTIYF
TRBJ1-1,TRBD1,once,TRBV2,TGTGCCAGCAGTCCGGACAGGGGGAGGACTGAAGCTTTCTTT,CASSPDRGRTEAFF
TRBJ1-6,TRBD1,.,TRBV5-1,TGCGCCAGCAGCGCGACCGGGACAGAGTATAATTCACCCCTCCACTTT,CASSATGTEYNSPLHF
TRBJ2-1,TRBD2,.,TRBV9,TGTGCCAGCAGCGTCGGGACTAGCGGGGGGTCCCTCTACAATGAGCAGTTCTTC,CASSVGTSGGSLYNEQFF
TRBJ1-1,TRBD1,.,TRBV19,TGTGCCAGTAGTTGGCAGGGGGCAACTGAAGCTTTCTTT,CASSWQGATEAFF
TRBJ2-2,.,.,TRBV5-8,TGTGCCAGCAGCCCTGGGGGGGGCGTGAACACCGGGGAGCTGTTTTTT,CASSPGGGVNTGELFF
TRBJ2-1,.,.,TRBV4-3,TGCGCCAGCAGTAGACAGGGAGGATACAATGAGCAGTTCTTC,CASSRQGGYNEQFF
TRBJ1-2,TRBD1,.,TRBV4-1,TGCGCCAGCAGCCAAGATAAGTGGCAGGGGGTTGCCTATGGCTACACCTTC,CASSQDKWQGVAYGYTF
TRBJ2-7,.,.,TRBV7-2,TGTGCCAGCAGCTTTGGACCATCGGACGAGCAGTACTTC,CASSFGPSDEQYF
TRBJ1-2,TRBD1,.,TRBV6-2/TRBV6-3,TGTGCCAGCAGTTACCCAAACTTGGACAGGGACTATGGCTACACCTTC,CASSYPNLDRDYGYTF
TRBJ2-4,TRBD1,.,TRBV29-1,TGCAGCGTAGGCGACAGGGTAGCCAAAAACATTCAGTACTTC,CSVGDRVAKNIQYF
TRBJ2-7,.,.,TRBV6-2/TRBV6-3,TGTGCCAGCAGTTACGGAGGAGGGACTTTCGAGCAGTACTTC,CASSYGGGTFEQYF
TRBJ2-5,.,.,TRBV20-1,TGCAGTGCTAGTCAGGTTAGCTTCGAGACCCAGTACTTC,CSASQVSFETQYF
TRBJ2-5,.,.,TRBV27,TGTGCCAGCAGTTTGAGTCCAGGGGGGATAGAGACCCAGTACTTC,CASSLSPGGIETQYF
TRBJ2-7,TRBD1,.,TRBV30,TGTGCCTGGAGTGGACAGGGGTACGAGCAGTACTTC,CAWSGQGYEQYF
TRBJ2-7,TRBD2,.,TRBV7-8,TGTGCCAGCAGCCCCCTGACTAGCGGGGGGTACTACGAGCAGTACTTC,CASSPLTSGGYYEQYF
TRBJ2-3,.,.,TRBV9,TGTGCCAGCAGCGTAGCGCAGGGGGGCCCAGATACGCAGTATTTT,CASSVAQGGPDTQYF
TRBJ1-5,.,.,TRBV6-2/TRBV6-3,TGTGCCAGCAGTTACTCAAGGGACGGAACGCGGCCCCAGCATTTT,CASSYSRDGTRPQHF
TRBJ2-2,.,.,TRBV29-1,TGCAGCGTCGGCGGGGGCGAGTGGACCGGGGAGCTGTTTTTT,CSVGGGEWTGELFF